These 23 T cell receptor beta chains were all obtained from the same sample, sequenced in a study of T cell responses to AZD1222 COVID-19 vaccine. Method: immunoSEQ multiplex PCR; TCRdb's copy keeps in-frame clones and lacks some. The sample consists of about 120,000 clones, roughly nine tenths of them appearing once. The sequencing used peripheral blood, collected on day 0 of AZD1222 vaccination. The receptors were sampled from an adult in good health.

J is TRBJ1-1 and V is TRBV19; D unclear. V shed 7 bases and J shed 0 bases, with 9 bases lying between them. CDR1 LNHDA and CDR2 SQIVND come from the germline V gene (reference sequence). The CDR3 loop spans 13 amino acids. CDR3 nucleotides: TGTGCCAGTATTCCCCCGTTGAACACTGAAGCTTTCTTT. Its protein product is CASIPPLNTEAFF. Supplemented by reference TRBV19 and TRBJ1-1, the full variable domain reads DGGITQSPKYLFRKEGQNVTLSCEQNLNHDAMYWYRQDPGQGLRLIYYSQIVNDFQKGDIAEGYSVSREKKESFPLTVTSAQKNPTAFYLCASIPPLNTEAFFGQGTRLTVV.

The CDR3 sequence: CATSSGSYEQYF. The CDR3 nucleotides are TGTGCCACCTCAAGCGGGAGTTACGAGCAGTACTTC. The chain links TRBV24-1 to TRBJ2-7; 8 bases align to TRBD2. Per the germline V gene, CDR1 is KGHDR and CDR2 is SFDVKD. CDR3 length: 12 residues. V shed 9 bases, J shed 4 bases, and the junction held 4 bases outside the gene matches.

This chain links TRBV9 with TRBJ2-7; D tentatively fits TRBD1 or TRBD2 (5 bases each). Trimming shortened V by 3 bases and J by 7 bases, and 26 bases separated the two germline ends. The CDR3 contains 17 residues. Germline V gives CDR1 SGDLS, CDR2 YYNGEE. The chain's CDR3 is CASSAPRGGLGTREQYF. CDR3 nucleotide sequence: TGTGCCAGCAGCGCCCCCCGGGGCGGTCTGGGGACGAGGGAGCAGTACTTC.

The J gene is TRBJ2-1, the V gene TRBV6-2 or TRBV6-3; unclear D gene. Germline CDR1 is MNHEY and CDR2 is SVGEGT. Between the trimmed V and J ends, which lost 2 bases and 6 bases, there was a span of 5 bases. CDR3 length: 12 residues. The CDR3 loop reads CASSYTFNEQFF. The CDR3 bases are TGTGCCAGCAGTTACACATTCAATGAGCAGTTCTTC.

The V and J genes are TRBV2 and TRBJ2-7, with TRBD2 matching over 9 bases. V was pared by 10 bases and J by 4 bases, with 11 bases of the junction left unmatched. CDR1 and CDR2 from the germline V gene are SNHLY and FYNNEI. The CDR3 length is 14 residues. Here the CDR3 reads CAIRTGTSTYEQYF. The CDR3 DNA sequence: TGTGCCATCCGAACCGGGACTAGCACATACGAGCAGTACTTC. Combining the CDR3 with reference TRBV2 and TRBJ2-7 gives the whole variable domain EPEVTQTPSHQVTQMGQEVILRCVPISNHLYFYWYRQILGQKVEFLVSFYNNEISEKSEIFDDQFSVERPDGSNFTLKIRSTKLEDSAMYFCAIRTGTSTYEQYFGPGTRLTVT.

The genes are TRBV30 and TRBJ1-3; D not resolved. The CDR3 sequence is 14 residues long. CDR1 GTSNPN and CDR2 SVGIG come from the germline V gene (reference sequence). Trimming left V 8 bases short and J 0 bases short, with 14 bases between. The CDR3 DNA reads as TGTGCCCGAGGCTCAGGCGTCTCTGGAAACACCATATATTTT. Protein product: CARGSGVSGNTIYF.

The chain joins TRBV18 to TRBJ1-3; D perhaps matches TRBD1 (6 bases). The germline CDR1 and CDR2 sequences are KGHSH and LQKENI. This CDR3 region has 16 residues. The ends were cut back, 2 bases at V and 0 bases at J, with 11 bases in the middle. The DNA of the CDR3 is TGTGCCAGCTCACCAGGGGGGCCCTCCTCTGGAAACACCATATATTTT. Its translation: CASSPGGPSSGNTIYF.

The rearrangement links TRBV27 to TRBJ2-7; 13 bases fit TRBD2. Germline V gives CDR1 MNHEY, CDR2 SMNVEV (reference sequence). This CDR3 has 15 amino acids. The V and J ends lost 5 bases and 6 bases, in that order; junction bases with no gene match: 7. The CDR3, as DNA: TGTGCCAGCAGTCCCGGGACTAGCGGGATGGGCGAGCAGTACTTC. Its protein is CASSPGTSGMGEQYF.

This clone came up once. The gene calls are TRBV29-1 and TRBJ1-4, with D maybe TRBD1 (6 bases). Germline CDR1 SQVTM, CDR2 ANQGSEA. The CDR3 covers 14 residues. Deletions cut 4 bases from V and 0 bases from J, with 9 bases between. The CDR3 region is CSVGEGATNEKLFF. Here the CDR3 DNA reads TGCAGCGTTGGCGAGGGGGCAACTAATGAAAAACTGTTTTTT.

The chain couples TRBV6-7 to TRBJ2-7, with 9 nucleotides matching TRBD1. TRBV6-7 is an open reading frame whose function is uncertain. The CDR3 extends over 15 amino acids. With 11 bases clipped from V and 4 bases from J, the junction kept 15 bases outside the gene matches. The CDR3 region is CARYSRFGTGYEQYF. The CDR3 DNA follows: TGTGCCCGATACTCAAGATTCGGGACAGGGTACGAGCAGTACTTC.

This clone was recorded once. The rearrangement links TRBV30 to TRBJ1-2; D is unresolved. CDR1 GTSNPN and CDR2 SVGIG come from the germline V gene (reference sequence). The V and J ends lost 0 bases and 4 bases respectively, with 12 bases between them. The CDR3 runs to 14 residues. CDR3: CAWSVLRRGYGYTF. The CDR3, as DNA: TGTGCCTGGAGTGTACTTCGGCGAGGCTATGGCTACACCTTC.

The genes are TRBV27 and TRBJ1-1, with D unclear. The CDR3 runs to 14 residues. Germline V lookup: CDR1 MNHEY, CDR2 SMNVEV (reference sequence). With 4 bases removed from V and 1 base from J, the gap between germline ends came to 10 bases. The CDR3 spells CASSWRGQNTEAFF. The CDR3 bases are TGTGCCAGCAGTTGGCGAGGGCAGAACACTGAAGCTTTCTTT.

The chain couples TRBV6-5 to TRBJ2-7, with D hard to call. With 0 bases removed from V and 2 bases from J, the gap between germline ends came to 14 bases. This CDR3 has 16 amino acids. The germline gives CDR1 MNHEY, CDR2 SVGAGI. CDR3 amino acids: CASSYSTRGGAYEQYF. The CDR3 DNA reads as TGTGCCAGCAGTTACTCGACGCGTGGCGGTGCCTACGAGCAGTACTTC.

This rearrangement joins TRBV19 to TRBJ2-7; D may be TRBD1 (5 bases). Deletions cut 3 bases from V and 3 bases from J, with 9 bases between. CDR3 length: 13 amino acids. Germline assignment: CDR1 LNHDA and CDR2 SQIVND (reference sequence). The CDR3 DNA is TGTGCCAGTAGTATTTCCAGGGACTACGAGCAGTACTTC. Translated: CASSISRDYEQYF. Full variable domain (rest looked up from reference TRBV19 and TRBJ2-7): DGGITQSPKYLFRKEGQNVTLSCEQNLNHDAMYWYRQDPGQGLRLIYYSQIVNDFQKGDIAEGYSVSREKKESFPLTVTSAQKNPTAFYLCASSISRDYEQYFGPGTRLTVT.

This chain uses TRBV6-1 with TRBJ1-2; no clear D. The CDR3 covers 17 residues. CDR1 MNHNS and CDR2 SASEGT come from the germline V gene. Trimming cost V 1 base and J 4 bases, with 19 bases left between them. The CDR3 loop is CASSEVFFGRTFYGYTF. The CDR3 nucleotides are TGTGCCAGCAGTGAAGTTTTCTTCGGCAGAACTTTCTATGGCTACACCTTC.

The chain is built from TRBV30 and TRBJ1-2; D is perhaps TRBD1 (6 bases). V was clipped by 0 bases and J by 6 bases, with 11 bases between them. CDR3 length equals 13 residues. The germline gives CDR1 GTSNPN, CDR2 SVGIG (reference sequence). The CDR3 loop reads CAWSVIQGNGYTF. Written as DNA, the CDR3 is TGTGCCTGGAGTGTAATACAGGGCAATGGCTACACCTTC.

The chain is built from TRBV27 and TRBJ2-1, with D possibly TRBD2 on 6 matching bases. Germline V gene data show CDR1 as MNHEY and CDR2 as SMNVEV (reference sequence). The V gene lost 8 bases and the J gene lost 3 bases, with 14 bases spanning the gap. This CDR3 region has 14 residues. DNA of the CDR3: TGTGCCAGCCCAAACACGGGACTCTACAATGAGCAGTTCTTC. Protein product: CASPNTGLYNEQFF.

This clone has only one observation. V is TRBV19 and J is TRBJ2-2; D is perhaps TRBD1 (6 bases). V shed 2 bases and J shed 7 bases, with 8 bases lying between them. The germline V gene encodes CDR1 LNHDA and CDR2 SQIVND (reference sequence). The CDR3 length is 13 residues. This CDR3 reads CASSIQGSGELFF. The CDR3 nucleotides read TGTGCCAGTAGTATACAGGGGAGCGGGGAGCTGTTTTTT. The full variable domain, its missing parts supplied by reference TRBV19 and TRBJ2-2, is DGGITQSPKYLFRKEGQNVTLSCEQNLNHDAMYWYRQDPGQGLRLIYYSQIVNDFQKGDIAEGYSVSREKKESFPLTVTSAQKNPTAFYLCASSIQGSGELFFGEGSRLTVL.

This rearrangement joins TRBV12-5 to TRBJ2-1, with D perhaps TRBD1 or TRBD2 (6 bases each). V gave up 1 base and J gave up 9 bases, with 19 bases separating them. The CDR3 loop spans 16 amino acids. The germline gives CDR1 LGHNT, CDR2 FRNRAP. The CDR3 DNA is TGTGCTAGTGGTTTGGGTTGGACAGAGGAGGGTTTTGAGCAGTTCTTC. Its translation is CASGLGWTEEGFEQFF. Based on the CDR3 plus reference TRBV12-5 and TRBJ2-1, the full variable domain is DARVTQTPRHKVTEMGQEVTMRCQPILGHNTVFWYRQTMMQGLELLAYFRNRAPLDDSGMPKDRFSAEMPDATLATLKIQPSEPRDSAVYFCASGLGWTEEGFEQFFGPGTRLTVL.

The chain uses TRBV27 and TRBJ1-6; D unresolved. This CDR3 region has 17 residues. The V and J ends lost 4 bases and 2 bases respectively, with 15 bases between them. From germline, CDR1 is MNHEY and CDR2 SMNVEV (reference sequence). CDR3 coding DNA: TGTGCCAGCAGTTCATGGAAGGGTCCTCCCTATAATTCACCCCTCCACTTT. It translates to CASSSWKGPPYNSPLHF.

V usage is TRBV19 and J usage is TRBJ2-7, with 8 bases lining up with TRBD1. The CDR3 runs to 17 residues. CDR1 is LNHDA, CDR2 SQIVND, per germline (reference sequence). The V segment lost 3 bases and the J segment 0 bases; nucleotides outside the gene matches: 10. CDR3 nucleotides: TGTGCCAGTAGTATTGGGGCCCCCAGGGGGCCCTCCTACGAGCAGTACTTC. This translates into CASSIGAPRGPSYEQYF.

The rearrangement uses TRBV9 and TRBJ1-2; D might be TRBD1 (5 bases). Germline-derived CDR1 and CDR2 are SGDLS and YYNGEE. V was clipped by 6 bases and J by 3 bases, with 12 bases between them. This CDR3 has 13 amino acids. The CDR3 region is CASNSGPHYGYTF. DNA for the CDR3: TGTGCCAGCAACTCAGGGCCCCACTATGGCTACACCTTC.

The rearrangement links TRBV7-3 to TRBJ2-2; 7 bases match TRBD2. Per germline, CDR1 SGHTA and CDR2 FQGTGA. The CDR3 runs 15 residues. The V and J ends lost 2 bases and 6 bases, in that order; junction bases with no gene match: 6. DNA of the CDR3: TGTGCCAGCAGCTTAGCGGGAGTAAGAGCCGGGGAGCTGTTTTTT. Protein sequence: CASSLAGVRAGELFF.